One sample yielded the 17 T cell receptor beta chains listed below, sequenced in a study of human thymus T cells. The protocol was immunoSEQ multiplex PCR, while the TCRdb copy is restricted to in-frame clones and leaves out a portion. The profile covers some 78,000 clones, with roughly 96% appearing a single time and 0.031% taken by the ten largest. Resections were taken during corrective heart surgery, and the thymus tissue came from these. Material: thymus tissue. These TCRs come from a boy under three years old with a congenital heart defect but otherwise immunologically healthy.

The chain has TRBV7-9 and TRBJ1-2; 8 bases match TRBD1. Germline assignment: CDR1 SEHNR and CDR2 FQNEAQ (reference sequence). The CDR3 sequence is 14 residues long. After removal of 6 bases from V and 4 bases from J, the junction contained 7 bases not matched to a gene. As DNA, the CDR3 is TGTGCCAGCAGGAGGACAGGGACAAGCTATGGCTACACCTTC. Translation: CASRRTGTSYGYTF.

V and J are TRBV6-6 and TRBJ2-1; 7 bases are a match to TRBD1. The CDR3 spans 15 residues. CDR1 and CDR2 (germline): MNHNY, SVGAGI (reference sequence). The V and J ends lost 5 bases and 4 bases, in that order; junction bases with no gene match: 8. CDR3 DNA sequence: TGTGCCAGCAGTGATACCGGACAGGATTACAATGAGCAGTTCTTC. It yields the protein CASSDTGQDYNEQFF.

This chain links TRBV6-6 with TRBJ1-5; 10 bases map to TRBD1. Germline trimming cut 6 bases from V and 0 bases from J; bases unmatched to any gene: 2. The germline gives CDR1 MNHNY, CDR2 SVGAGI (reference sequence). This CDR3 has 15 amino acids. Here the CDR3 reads CASSGTGASNQPQHF. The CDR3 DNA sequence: TGTGCCAGCAGCGGGACAGGGGCTAGCAATCAGCCCCAGCATTTT.

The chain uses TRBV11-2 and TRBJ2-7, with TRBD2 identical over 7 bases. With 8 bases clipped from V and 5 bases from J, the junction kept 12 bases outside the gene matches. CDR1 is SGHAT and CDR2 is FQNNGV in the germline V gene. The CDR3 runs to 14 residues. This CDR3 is CASAPGTKIHEQYF. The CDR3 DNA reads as TGTGCCAGCGCCCCCGGGACTAAGATCCACGAGCAGTACTTC.

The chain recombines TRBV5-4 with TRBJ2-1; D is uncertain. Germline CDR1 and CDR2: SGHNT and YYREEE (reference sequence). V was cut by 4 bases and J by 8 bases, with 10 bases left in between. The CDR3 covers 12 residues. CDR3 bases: TGTGCCAGCAGCCTCATCCTCGATGAGCAGTTCTTC. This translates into CASSLILDEQFF.

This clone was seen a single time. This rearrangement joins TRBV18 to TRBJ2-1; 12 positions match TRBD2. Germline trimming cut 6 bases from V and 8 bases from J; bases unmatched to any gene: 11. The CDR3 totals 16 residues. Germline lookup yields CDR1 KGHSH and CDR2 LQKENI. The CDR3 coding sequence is TGTGCCAGCTCCCGAGCTAGCGGGAGGGCCGTGGATGAGCAGTTCTTC. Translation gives CASSRASGRAVDEQFF. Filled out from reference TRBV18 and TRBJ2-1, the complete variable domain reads NAGVMQNPRHLVRRRGQEARLRCSPMKGHSHVYWYRQLPEEGLKFMVYLQKENIIDESGMPKERFSAEFPKEGPSILRIQQVVRGDSAAYFCASSRASGRAVDEQFFGPGTRLTVL.

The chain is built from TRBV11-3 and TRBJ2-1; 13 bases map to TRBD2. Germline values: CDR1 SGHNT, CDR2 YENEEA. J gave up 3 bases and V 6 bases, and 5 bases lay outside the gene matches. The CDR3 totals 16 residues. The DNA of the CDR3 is TGTGCCAGCAGTTTGAGGACTAGCGGGAGCTACAATGAGCAGTTCTTC. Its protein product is CASSLRTSGSYNEQFF.

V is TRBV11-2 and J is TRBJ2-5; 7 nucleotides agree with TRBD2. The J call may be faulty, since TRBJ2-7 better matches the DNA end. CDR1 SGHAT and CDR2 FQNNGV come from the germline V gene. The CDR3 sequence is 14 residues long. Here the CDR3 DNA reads TGTGCCAGCAGGCCAATAGCGGGTTTATACGAGCAGTACTTC. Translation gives CASRPIAGLYEQYF.

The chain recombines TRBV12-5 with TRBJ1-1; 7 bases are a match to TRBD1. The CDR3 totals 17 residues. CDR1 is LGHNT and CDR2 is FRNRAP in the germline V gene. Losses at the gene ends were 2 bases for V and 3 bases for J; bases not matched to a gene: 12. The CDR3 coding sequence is TGTGCTAGTGGTTTGCCATCGGTCGGGACAGCCGACACTGAAGCTTTCTTT. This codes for CASGLPSVGTADTEAFF.

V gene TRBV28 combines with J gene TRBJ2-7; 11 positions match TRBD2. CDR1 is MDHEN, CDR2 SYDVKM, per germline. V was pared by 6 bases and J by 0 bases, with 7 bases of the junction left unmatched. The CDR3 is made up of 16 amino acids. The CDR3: CASSLMGLAASYEQYF. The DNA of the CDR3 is TGTGCCAGCAGCTTGATGGGACTAGCGGCCTCCTACGAGCAGTACTTC.

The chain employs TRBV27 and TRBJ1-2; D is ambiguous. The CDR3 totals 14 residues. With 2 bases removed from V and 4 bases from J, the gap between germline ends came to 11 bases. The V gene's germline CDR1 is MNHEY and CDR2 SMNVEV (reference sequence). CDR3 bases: TGTGCCAGCAGTTTACACAGCGGCTCCTATGGCTACACCTTC. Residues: CASSLHSGSYGYTF.

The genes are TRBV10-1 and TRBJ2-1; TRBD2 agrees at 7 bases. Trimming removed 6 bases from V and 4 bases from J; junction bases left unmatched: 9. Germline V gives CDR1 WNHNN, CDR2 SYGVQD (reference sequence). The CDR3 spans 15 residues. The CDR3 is CASREPSGTYNEQFF. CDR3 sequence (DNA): TGCGCCAGCAGAGAACCTAGCGGCACTTACAATGAGCAGTTCTTC.

The CDR3 DNA follows: TGCGCCAGCAGCTGGGGGGATGAGCAGTTCTTC. This sequence encodes CASSWGDEQFF. The rearrangement uses TRBV5-1 and TRBJ2-1; possibly TRBD2 for D (6 bases). Trimming took off 3 bases at V and 8 bases at J, with 6 bases between the two ends. The germline CDR1 and CDR2 sequences are SGHRS and YFSETQ. CDR3 length equals 11 residues.

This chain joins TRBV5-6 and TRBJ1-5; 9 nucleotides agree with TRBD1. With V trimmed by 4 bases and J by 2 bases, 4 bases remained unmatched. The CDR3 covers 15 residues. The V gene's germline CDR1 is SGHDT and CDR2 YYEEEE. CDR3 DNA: TGTGCCAGCAGCCAGGACAGGGGAGGCAATCAGCCCCAGCATTTT. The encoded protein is CASSQDRGGNQPQHF. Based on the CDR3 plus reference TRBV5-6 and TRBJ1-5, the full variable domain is DAGVTQSPTHLIKTRGQQVTLRCSPKSGHDTVSWYQQALGQGPQFIFQYYEEEERQRGNFPDRFSGHQFPNYSSELNVNALLLGDSALYLCASSQDRGGNQPQHFGDGTRLSIL.

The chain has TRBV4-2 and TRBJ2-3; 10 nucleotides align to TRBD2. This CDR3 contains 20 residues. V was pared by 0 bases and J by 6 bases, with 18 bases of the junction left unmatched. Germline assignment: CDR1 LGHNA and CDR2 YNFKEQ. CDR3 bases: TGTGCCAGCAGCCAAGAACGCCGGGGACTACTAGCGGGAACCTTGGATACGCAGTATTTT. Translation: CASSQERRGLLAGTLDTQYF.

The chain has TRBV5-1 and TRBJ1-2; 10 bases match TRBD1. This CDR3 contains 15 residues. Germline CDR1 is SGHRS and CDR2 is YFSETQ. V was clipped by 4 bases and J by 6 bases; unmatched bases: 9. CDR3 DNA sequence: TGCGCCAGCAGCATGGGACAGGGGAGGAGGGATGGCTACACCTTC. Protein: CASSMGQGRRDGYTF.

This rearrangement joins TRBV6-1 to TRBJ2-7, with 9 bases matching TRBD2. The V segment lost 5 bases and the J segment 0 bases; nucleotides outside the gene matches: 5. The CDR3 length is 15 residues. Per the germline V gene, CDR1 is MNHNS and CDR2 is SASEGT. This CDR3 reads CASSRLAESSYEQYF. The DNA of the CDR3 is TGTGCCAGCAGTAGACTAGCGGAGAGCTCCTACGAGCAGTACTTC.